This T cell receptor (beta chain) was found in a study of PD-L1 blockade in urothelial cancer. For the study at large: Patients' atezolizumab regimen, 1,200 mg intravenously every 3 weeks, began in the mid-2010s. Chemotherapy regimens numbering 0 to 3 had been given to patients.

Disease in patients was locally advanced or metastatic urothelial carcinoma. Study conclusions and caveats: Below-median blood TCR clonality before treatment forecast better survival.

Points on this clone: Its antigen is not identified.

Sequencing was performed with immunoSEQ multiplex PCR; in TCRdb, only in-frame clones are kept and a portion is missing. The data hold 30,000 to 50,000 clones, with approximately 90% observed a single time. Per the germline V gene, CDR1 is MNHEY and CDR2 is SVGAGI. This CDR3 contains 15 residues. Germline trimming cut 0 bases from V and 9 bases from J; bases unmatched to any gene: 6. This specimen consisted of PBMCs, obtained around atezolizumab (anti-PD-L1) treatment. The chain recombines TRBV6-5 with TRBJ2-4; 9 positions match TRBD1. The TCR was taken from a man aged 55 to 70 with urothelial cancer. CDR3 in DNA: TGTGCCAGCAGTTACTCGCGGGGACAGGGTAGCATTCAGTACTTC. It is translated as CASSYSRGQGSIQYF.